These T cell receptor beta chains were read from a single sample in a study of PD-L1 blockade in urothelial cancer. The table came from immunoSEQ multiplex PCR; TCRdb's copy has only in-frame clones and leaves some out. This sample has about 42,000 clones; roughly 77% occur once, and the top ten carry approximately 2.9%. The sample in question was PBMCs, obtained around atezolizumab (anti-PD-L1) treatment. Every receptor here comes from a man between 65 and 79 years old with urothelial cancer. CDR3s include the opening cysteine and the closing phenylalanine or tryptophan. The D gene is left open where the match is weak. Where a row states a size, it is once, few, many or the class of an expanded clone; other rows omit it.

>TRBV7-2|few|TRBD1|TRBJ2-3
CASSFGQGSDTQYF
TGTGCCAGCAGCTTTGGACAGGGTTCAGATACGCAGTATTTT
>TRBV28|.|.|TRBJ2-3
CASSPQGTQYF
TGTGCCAGCAGTCCCCAGGGGACGCAGTATTTT
>TRBV2|.|.|TRBJ2-6
CASTGQLNAGANVLTF
TGTGCCAGCACCGGACAGCTAAACGCTGGGGCCAACGTCCTGACTTTC
>TRBV9|.|.|TRBJ2-4
CASSPRRGGQGGNIQYF
TGTGCCAGCAGCCCTCGTAGGGGGGGACAAGGAGGAAACATTCAGTACTTC
>TRBV5-5|.|TRBD2|TRBJ2-3
CASSARTSGSYTDTQYF
TGTGCCAGCAGCGCCCGGACTAGCGGGAGCTACACAGATACGCAGTATTTT
>TRBV7-2|.|TRBD1|TRBJ1-2
CASSSPQGNGYTF
TGTGCCAGCAGCTCCCCACAGGGGAATGGCTACACCTTC
>TRBV6-1|.|.|TRBJ2-7
CASSEAQANLGEQYF
TGTGCCAGCAGTGAAGCGCAGGCTAACTTAGGCGAGCAGTACTTC
>TRBV4-3|.|TRBD2|TRBJ2-5
CASSQDMGLAGSQETQYF
TGCGCCAGCAGCCAAGATATGGGACTAGCGGGGTCCCAAGAGACCCAGTACTTC
>TRBV5-1|.|TRBD2|TRBJ2-3
CASSPATSGSTDTQYF
TGCGCCAGCAGCCCGGCGACTAGCGGCAGCACAGATACGCAGTATTTT
>TRBV5-1|.|.|TRBJ1-1
CASSLVAGTEAFF
TGCGCCAGCAGCTTGGTTGCGGGGACTGAAGCTTTCTTT
>TRBV19|.|TRBD1|TRBJ1-2
CASSNPRQGRSSNYGYTF
TGTGCCAGTAGTAATCCCCGACAGGGTAGGAGTTCTAACTATGGCTACACCTTC
>TRBV27|.|TRBD2|TRBJ2-1
CAIKRDGSYNEQFF
TGTGCCATCAAGCGGGACGGCTCCTACAATGAGCAGTTCTTC
>TRBV10-3|once|TRBD1|TRBJ1-2
CAISGVGQPNYGYTF
TGTGCCATCAGTGGAGTGGGACAGCCTAACTATGGCTACACCTTC
>TRBV6-5|.|TRBD2|TRBJ2-3
CASSYSGKRGTDTQYF
TGTGCCAGCAGTTACAGCGGGAAAAGAGGCACAGATACGCAGTATTTT
>TRBV4-3|once|TRBD1|TRBJ1-2
CASSPRETGGYGYTF
TGCGCCAGCAGCCCACGAGAAACAGGGGGCTATGGCTACACCTTC
>TRBV2|.|TRBD1|TRBJ2-1
CASRGDRATYNEQFF
TGTGCCAGCAGGGGCGACAGGGCAACCTACAATGAGCAGTTCTTC
>TRBV11-2|.|TRBD1|TRBJ2-1
CASRPPDRALSYNEQFF
TGTGCCAGCAGACCTCCAGACAGGGCTCTATCCTACAATGAGCAGTTCTTC
>TRBV7-2|.|.|TRBJ2-2
CASSLNTGELFF
TGTGCCAGCAGTCTTAACACCGGGGAGCTGTTTTTT
>TRBV10-2|.|TRBD1|TRBJ1-1
CASSESQGARAFF
TGCGCCAGCAGTGAGTCACAGGGGGCAAGAGCTTTCTTT
>TRBV7-9|.|.|TRBJ2-3
CASNPSGEWDTQYF
TGTGCCAGCAACCCATCGGGGGAGTGGGATACGCAGTATTTT
>TRBV30|once|TRBD1|TRBJ2-7
CAWNRDREVYEQYF
TGTGCCTGGAACCGGGACAGAGAAGTCTACGAGCAGTACTTC
>TRBV29-1|.|TRBD2|TRBJ2-1
CSVPSGESYNEQFF
TGCAGCGTTCCTAGCGGGGAGTCCTACAATGAGCAGTTCTTC
>TRBV30|once|TRBD1|TRBJ1-1
CAWSGQGNTEAFF
TGTGCCTGGAGCGGACAGGGGAACACTGAAGCTTTCTTT
>TRBV7-9|.|TRBD1|TRBJ2-3
CASSFRDSEVTQYF
TGTGCCAGCAGCTTCCGGGACAGTGAGGTCACGCAGTATTTT
>TRBV19|few|TRBD1|TRBJ1-2
CASSTTGGTGYTF
TGTGCCAGTAGTACAACAGGGGGTACTGGCTACACCTTC
>TRBV28|.|TRBD2|TRBJ2-3
CATYSGKSSDTQYF
TGTGCTACTTATAGCGGGAAGTCGTCAGATACGCAGTATTTT
>TRBV29-1|.|TRBD1|TRBJ1-1
CSVEGDSGAFF
TGCAGCGTTGAAGGGGACAGTGGAGCTTTCTTT
>TRBV18|few|TRBD1|TRBJ2-1
CASSPDRARSNEQFF
TGTGCCAGCTCACCCGACAGGGCGAGAAGCAATGAGCAGTTCTTC
>TRBV7-9|.|TRBD2|TRBJ2-1
CASSGGGVLSSYNEQFF
TGTGCCAGCAGCGGGGGGGGAGTACTCTCCTCCTACAATGAGCAGTTCTTC
>TRBV19|.|TRBD2|TRBJ2-1
CASSIYAGGPNEQFF
TGTGCCAGTAGTATCTATGCGGGAGGGCCGAATGAGCAGTTCTTC
>TRBV9|.|TRBD1|TRBJ2-7
CASSVSTGGTYEQYF
TGTGCCAGCAGCGTCTCTACAGGGGGAACCTACGAGCAGTACTTC
>TRBV19|few|TRBD1|TRBJ1-5
CASHRTGEDSNQPQHF
TGTGCCAGCCATCGGACAGGCGAGGATAGCAATCAGCCCCAGCATTTT
>TRBV4-1|.|.|TRBJ2-3
CASSLLSKGLESDTQYF
TGCGCCAGCAGCCTCCTATCGAAGGGGCTTGAGTCGGATACGCAGTATTTT
>TRBV25-1|.|.|TRBJ1-3
CASSGRFGGANTIYF
TGTGCCAGCAGTGGCAGGTTTGGGGGGGCGAACACCATATATTTT
>TRBV7-7|.|TRBD2|TRBJ2-1
CASSLSGGANEQFF
TGTGCCAGCAGCCTGTCGGGGGGGGCCAATGAGCAGTTCTTC
>TRBV25-1|.|.|TRBJ1-4
CASSETAGGYEKLFF
TGTGCCAGCAGTGAGACAGCGGGGGGGTATGAAAAACTGTTTTTT
>TRBV6-5|few|TRBD2|TRBJ2-7
CASSYSGLGYEQYF
TGTGCCAGCAGTTACTCAGGACTAGGCTACGAGCAGTACTTC
>TRBV30|.|.|TRBJ2-1
CAWSVFGRGGASYNEQFF
TGTGCCTGGAGTGTATTCGGTAGAGGAGGGGCCTCCTACAATGAGCAGTTCTTC
>TRBV11-2|.|TRBD1|TRBJ2-2
CASSIQGWGTGELFF
TGTGCCAGCAGTATACAGGGGTGGGGCACCGGGGAGCTGTTTTTT
>TRBV2|.|.|TRBJ1-4
CASSELQGSNEKLFF
TGTGCCAGCAGTGAACTGCAGGGTTCGAATGAAAAACTGTTTTTT
>TRBV7-2|.|TRBD2|TRBJ2-3
CASSLGSSGNTDTQYF
TGTGCCAGCAGCTTAGGTTCTAGCGGGAACACAGATACGCAGTATTTT
>TRBV5-1|once|TRBD1|TRBJ2-5
CASSSGAQGATETQYF
TGCGCCAGCAGCTCGGGGGCGCAGGGGGCTACGGAGACCCAGTACTTC
>TRBV27|.|.|TRBJ2-3
CASSLHYSSTDTQYF
TGTGCCAGCAGTCTCCACTATTCTAGCACAGATACGCAGTATTTT